This TCR beta chain originates from a study of OX40 agonist ivuxolimab in advanced cancers. Study summary: Patients were about 83% male with ages roughly 20 to 90, mean 60. Two cutaneous melanoma patients and one hepatocellular carcinoma patient, three in all, had partial responses.

CDR3 size: 14 residues. Germline CDR1 MNHEY, CDR2 SVGAGI. Trimming took 6 bases from V and 0 from J, leaving 11 bases between them. Data came from immunoSEQ multiplex PCR; TCRdb stores just in-frame clones and leaves some out. This sample has approximately 72,000 clones; over 80% occur once, and the top ten carry nearly 0.8%. The input for sequencing was CD4+ or CD8+ T cells sorted from blood, taken in a trial of the OX40 agonist ivuxolimab. The V gene is TRBV6-5, the J gene TRBJ1-1; the D gene is possibly TRBD1 (5 bases). The source of this sequence is an adult with an advanced solid tumor such as melanoma, head and neck, liver or kidney cancer. CDR3 sequence reads: CASRRGGVNTEAFF. The CDR3 region has the DNA TGTGCCAGCAGAAGGGGCGGAGTGAACACTGAAGCTTTCTTT.